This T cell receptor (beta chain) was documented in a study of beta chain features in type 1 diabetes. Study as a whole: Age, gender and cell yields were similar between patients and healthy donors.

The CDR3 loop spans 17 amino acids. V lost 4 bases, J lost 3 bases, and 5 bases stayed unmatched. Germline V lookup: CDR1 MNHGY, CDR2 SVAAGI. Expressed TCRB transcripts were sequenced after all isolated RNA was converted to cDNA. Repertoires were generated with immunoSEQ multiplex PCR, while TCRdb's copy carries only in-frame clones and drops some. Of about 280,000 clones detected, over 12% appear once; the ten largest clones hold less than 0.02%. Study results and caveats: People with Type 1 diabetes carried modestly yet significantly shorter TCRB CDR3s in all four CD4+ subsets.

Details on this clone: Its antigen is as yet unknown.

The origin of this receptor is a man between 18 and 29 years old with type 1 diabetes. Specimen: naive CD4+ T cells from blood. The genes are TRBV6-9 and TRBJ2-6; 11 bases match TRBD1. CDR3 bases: TGTGCCAGCAGTTTCGGACAGGGGGCTCGTGGGGCCAACGTCCTGACTTTC. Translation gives CASSFGQGARGANVLTF.